This T cell receptor (beta chain) was captured by sequencing in a study of T cell repertoires in cytomegalovirus infection. Study context: CMV epitopes in the study were HLA-C-restricted (recently identified) and HLA-B-restricted (well studied). Indications of both CMV infection and matching HLA type were provided by public TCR beta signatures.

About this clonotype: The antigen is undetermined.

Trimming stripped 2 bases from V and 0 bases from J, with 11 bases between. Germline lookup yields CDR1 MNHEY and CDR2 SVGEGT. The CDR3 has 16 amino acids. TCRdb itself ran the reads through MiXCR, one entry per CDR3 protein. The table lists about 830,000 distinct CDR3 sequences, 32% of them singletons. The chain joins TRBV6-2 or TRBV6-3 to TRBJ1-5; no clear D. The clonotype was recovered from a human donor in good health (CMV status not recorded). Some clones in this sample may be carry-over from other donors' samples. Specimen: cultured CD8+ T cells from PBMCs, collected from culture after CMV antigen stimulation. CDR3 bases: TGTGCCAGCAGTTACCGCTCAGTCAATAGCAATCAGCCCCAGCATTTT. Translating it yields CASSYRSVNSNQPQHF.